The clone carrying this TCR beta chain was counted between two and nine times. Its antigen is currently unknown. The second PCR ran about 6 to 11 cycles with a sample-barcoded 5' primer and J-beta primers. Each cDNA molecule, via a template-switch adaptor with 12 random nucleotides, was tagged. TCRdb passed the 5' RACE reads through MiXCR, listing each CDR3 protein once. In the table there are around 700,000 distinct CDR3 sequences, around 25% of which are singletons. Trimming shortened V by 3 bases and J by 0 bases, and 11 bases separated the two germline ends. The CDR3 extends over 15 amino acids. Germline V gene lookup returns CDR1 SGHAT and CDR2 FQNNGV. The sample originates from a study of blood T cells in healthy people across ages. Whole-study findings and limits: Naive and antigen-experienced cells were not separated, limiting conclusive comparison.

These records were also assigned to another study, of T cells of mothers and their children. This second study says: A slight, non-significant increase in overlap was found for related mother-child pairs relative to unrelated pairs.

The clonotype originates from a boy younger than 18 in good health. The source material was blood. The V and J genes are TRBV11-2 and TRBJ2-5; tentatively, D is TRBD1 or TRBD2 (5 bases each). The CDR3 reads CASSFTGTNQETQYF. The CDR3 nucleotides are TGTGCCAGCAGCTTCACCGGGACCAACCAAGAGACCCAGTACTTC.